The 14 T cell receptor beta chains in this list originate from one sample, sequenced in a study of CD8 T cells in Susac syndrome. Random hexamers were used to reverse transcribe 0.5 to 1 ug of RNA. One entry per CDR3 protein results from TCRdb running MiXCR on the immunoSEQ multiplex PCR reads. Of about 160,000 distinct CDR3 sequences in the sample, approximately 94% were seen once. The sample was CD4+ T cells from PBMCs. The source is a human donor with multiple sclerosis.

There are a few counts of this clonotype. The V and J genes are TRBV12-3 or TRBV12-4 and TRBJ1-1; D ambiguous. CDR3 length equals 14 residues. The V gene lost 4 bases and the J gene lost 2 bases, with 11 bases spanning the gap. The CDR3 spells CASSYGTANTEAFF. For the CDR3, the DNA is TGTGCCAGCAGTTACGGTACAGCCAACACTGAAGCTTTCTTT.

This clonotype was detected once. The rearrangement uses TRBV6-2 or TRBV6-3 and TRBJ2-5; the D gene is possibly TRBD2 (6 bases). The CDR3 has 14 residues. Germline-derived CDR1 and CDR2 are MNHEY and SVGEGT. V lost 5 bases to trimming and J lost 4 bases, with 14 bases between them. The CDR3 protein is CASSRQGGGETQYF. In DNA, the CDR3 is TGTGCCAGCAGTCGGCAGGGAGGAGGAGAGACCCAGTACTTC.

This chain uses TRBV5-4 with TRBJ2-5, with 8 bases identical to TRBD2. Trimming cost V 5 bases and J 2 bases; bases outside gene matches: 8. Germline-derived CDR1 and CDR2 are SGHNT and YYREEE (reference sequence). The CDR3 sequence is 15 residues long. CDR3: CASSSVSGGQETQYF. The CDR3 DNA reads as TGTGCCAGCAGTTCGGTATCGGGGGGGCAAGAGACCCAGTACTTC.

This clonotype was counted only a few times. V gene TRBV7-9 combines with J gene TRBJ2-7, with 13 bases matching TRBD2. The germline V gene has CDR1 SEHNR and CDR2 FQNEAQ (reference sequence). CDR3 length: 15 amino acids. The V gene end was trimmed by 5 bases and the J gene end by 3 bases; junction bases not matched to a gene: 4. CDR3 in DNA: TGTGCCAGCAGCCCCGGGACTAGCGGGAACTACGAGCAGTACTTC. It yields the protein CASSPGTSGNYEQYF.

This sequence joins TRBV27 and TRBJ1-5; D is unresolved. Germline V gene lookup returns CDR1 MNHEY and CDR2 SMNVEV (reference sequence). V was pared by 8 bases and J by 3 bases, with 11 bases between. CDR3 length: 13 residues. The CDR3, as DNA: TGTGCCAGCGGCCCGACTTACAATCAGCCCCAGCATTTT. Amino acids: CASGPTYNQPQHF.

This clonotype has just one count. The gene calls are TRBV7-9 and TRBJ1-5, with D possibly TRBD1 on 5 matching bases. The length of the CDR3 is 14 residues. Germline values: CDR1 SEHNR, CDR2 FQNEAQ (reference sequence). The germline V and J ends were trimmed by 5 bases and 6 bases, with 14 bases remaining between them. The CDR3 reads CASSIQGPGQPQHF. CDR3 DNA: TGTGCCAGCAGCATTCAGGGTCCAGGTCAGCCCCAGCATTTT. The full variable domain, with the rest looked up from reference TRBV7-9 and TRBJ1-5, is DTGVSQNPRHKITKRGQNVTFRCDPISEHNRLYWYRQTLGQGPEFLTYFQNEAQLEKSRLLSDRFSAERPKGSFSTLEIQRTEQGDSAMYLCASSIQGPGQPQHFGDGTRLSIL.

The J gene is TRBJ2-1, the V gene TRBV6-2 or TRBV6-3; D is ambiguous. The CDR3 runs to 15 residues. Looked up from germline, CDR1 is MNHEY and CDR2 is SVGEGT. V was shortened by 8 bases and J by 7 bases, with 21 bases between the two germline ends. The CDR3 bases are TGTGCCAGCGCCCATAGGGTTTTTGGGTGGAATGAGCAGTTCTTC. Residues: CASAHRVFGWNEQFF.

The rearrangement uses TRBV5-1 and TRBJ1-1; D possibly corresponds to TRBD1 (6 bases). The CDR3 sequence is 15 residues long. The V and J ends lost 1 base and 1 base respectively, with 11 bases between them. Germline CDR1 SGHRS, CDR2 YFSETQ. The CDR3 DNA follows: TGCGCCAGCAGCTTGATTTCACAGGGGAACACTGAAGCTTTCTTT. Its translation is CASSLISQGNTEAFF.

V and J are TRBV20-1 and TRBJ2-3; 8 nucleotides agree with TRBD2. The CDR3 length is 15 residues. The ends lost 7 bases at V and 3 bases at J; junction bases unmatched: 12. CDR1 DFQATT and CDR2 SNEGSKA come from the germline V gene (reference sequence). CDR3 bases: TGCAGTGTTCCGACTAGCGCCTTGGGAACAGATACGCAGTATTTT. It specifies CSVPTSALGTDTQYF.

CDR3 in amino acids: CASSSGLAGGNTDTQYF. The CDR3 nucleotides are TGTGCCAGCTCCTCCGGACTAGCGGGAGGGAACACAGATACGCAGTATTTT. The chain couples TRBV6-2 or TRBV6-3 to TRBJ2-3; 15 bases map to TRBD2. The V gene end was trimmed by 8 bases and the J gene end by 2 bases; junction bases not matched to a gene: 8. CDR1 is MNHEY, CDR2 SVGEGT, per germline. The CDR3 sequence is 17 residues long.

This clonotype has only a few counts. The chain carries TRBV4-3 and TRBJ1-1; possibly TRBD1 for D (5 bases). Per the germline V gene, CDR1 is LGHNA and CDR2 is YSLEER. Trimming cost V 0 bases and J 0 bases, with 11 bases left between them. The CDR3 is 16 amino acids. The DNA for the CDR3 is TGCGCCAGCAGCCAAGATCTAGGGACCATGAACACTGAAGCTTTCTTT. Protein sequence: CASSQDLGTMNTEAFF.

The V call is TRBV29-1, the J call TRBJ1-1; D might be TRBD1 (5 bases). The CDR3 has 10 residues. Trimming stripped 2 bases from V and 9 bases from J, with 7 bases between. Germline values: CDR1 SQVTM, CDR2 ANQGSEA. The CDR3 region is CSVEWGQAFF. CDR3 sequence (DNA): TGCAGCGTTGAATGGGGCCAAGCTTTCTTT.

This sequence joins TRBV20-1 and TRBJ2-5; D is uncertain. The V and J ends lost 0 bases and 5 bases respectively, with 10 bases between them. CDR3 length: 13 amino acids. Germline lookup yields CDR1 DFQATT and CDR2 SNEGSKA (reference sequence). DNA of the CDR3: TGCAGTGCTAGAGAGGGCCCAGGCGAGACCCAGTACTTC. Protein sequence: CSAREGPGETQYF.

The chain combines TRBV12-5 with TRBJ2-2; D gene unclear. The CDR3 is 15 residues long. Germline lookup yields CDR1 LGHNT and CDR2 FRNRAP. Trimming pared 6 bases from V and 4 bases from J, leaving 15 bases between. The CDR3 region has the DNA TGTGCTAGTGGATCTGGCCTATCGAGCACCGGGGAGCTGTTTTTT. Protein product: CASGSGLSSTGELFF.